Described below is a single T cell receptor (beta chain) sequence and its context. Its target is not known. Produced via immunoSEQ multiplex PCR; TCRdb's table is partial and in-frame only. The sample lists about 120,000 clones; over 75% were seen once. This sample was taken from a study of T cell responses to AZD1222 COVID-19 vaccine. Study-level points and caveats: When two AZD1222 doses had been given, Spike-specific TCR breadth and depth rose. Only a handful of people who got AZD1222 tested seropositive at baseline. Reports say nearly half of spike-specific TCRs go after unmutated variant regions. Females outnumbered males among donors, who were mostly white British; clonal diversity was possibly underestimated.

The CDR3 covers 15 residues. Germline-derived CDR1 and CDR2 are SGDLS and YYNGEE. Deletions cut 0 bases from V and 4 bases from J, with 13 bases between. The sequences come from peripheral blood, collected on day 0 of AZD1222 vaccination. The clonotype originates from an adult in good health. This rearrangement joins TRBV9 to TRBJ2-5; no clear D. CDR3 DNA sequence: TGTGCCAGCAGCGTAGAAGGTTCGTCTGGAGAGACCCAGTACTTC. It yields the protein CASSVEGSSGETQYF. Full variable domain (outside the CDR3, taken from reference TRBV9 and TRBJ2-5): DSGVTQTPKHLITATGQRVTLRCSPRSGDLSVYWYQQSLDQGLQFLIQYYNGEERAKGNILERFSAQQFPDLHSELNLSSLELGDSALYFCASSVEGSSGETQYFGPGTRLLVL.